A selection of T cell receptor beta chains follows, all from one sample in a study of tumor and adjacent non-tumor tissue in lung cancer. TCRdb processed the multiplex PCR reads anew with MiXCR; each CDR3 protein has one entry. The sample holds roughly 220,000 distinct CDR3 sequences; around 70% are singletons and the top ten take under 30%. Sequences were obtained from lung tumor tissue. The receptor source for this set is a man aged 55 to 70 with non-small cell lung cancer. Each CDR3 is given without its conserved first and last residue. Only part of the rows carry a size: once, few, many, or a class if the clone is expanded.

j_call v_call clone_size cdr3_aa
TRBJ1-6 TRBV11-3 . ASSTRTGERFNSPLH
TRBJ1-5 TRBV29-1 . SVTGLNDNQPQH
TRBJ1-1 TRBV11-3 . ASSLGGVNTEDF
TRBJ1-2 TRBV7-9 . ASSLVDARYGYT
TRBJ2-3 TRBV5-1 . AISLRGPCTDTQY
TRBJ2-2 TRBV6-5 few AFGTINTGELF
TRBJ2-7 TRBV28 . ASGFHRAPLSSYEQY
TRBJ2-3 TRBV6-4 . ISSDSSTDTQY
TRBJ2-5 TRBV10-1 . ASSDSSTQETQY
TRBJ1-5 TRBV20-1 . CARRGTGKEPQH
TRBJ1-1 TRBV19 . ASSIPQGFGAEAF
TRBJ2-3 TRBV20-1 . SARDAAGLVDTQY
TRBJ1-3 TRBV12-3/TRBV12-4 few ASSLGTGPGNTIY
TRBJ2-1 TRBV6-2/TRBV6-3 many ASSRRGYNEQF
TRBJ2-7 TRBV6-6 many ASSYPGLEQY
TRBJ2-2 TRBV20-1 once SARGTGNAGELF
TRBJ2-2 TRBV29-1 . SVGVLATNTGGLF
TRBJ2-7 TRBV11-3 once ASGLTALSYDQY